One and the same sample provided the 11 T cell receptor beta chains below, sequenced in a study of blood T cells in healthy people across ages (dated by TCRdb to between 2015 and 2016). The library was made by 5' RACE. The sequencer listed for this sample is Illumina HiSeq 2500. A second PCR of about 6 to 11 cycles was run with a J-beta primer mix and a sample-barcoded 5' primer. TCRdb cleaned the public reads at Q25 with fastp, built clones with MiXCR and kept in-frame beta chains. One record per CDR3 amino acid sequence lists the most common genes and DNA. The sample table holds about 1.8 million distinct CDR3 sequences, of which 49% were seen once. Less than 2.5% of the sample belongs to the ten largest clones. The sequencing input was blood. The receptor set was obtained from a woman aged 40 to 50 in good health.

Turning to this clonotype: One end of the junction is discordant with germline, which a read error may explain. This chain links TRBV13 with TRBJ2-1; D gene ambiguous. The CDR3 length is 16 residues. The germline gives CDR1 PRHDT, CDR2 FYEKMQ (reference sequence). CDR3: CASSLGLGGNHNEQFF. The CDR3 DNA reads TGTGCCAGCAGCCTAGGGCTCGGTGGCAACCACAATGAGCAGTTCTTC.

The rearrangement uses TRBV12-3 or TRBV12-4 and TRBJ1-5; the match to TRBD1 covers 12 bases. This CDR3 region has 16 residues. The ends lost 6 bases at V and 5 bases at J; junction bases unmatched: 8. CDR3: CASRGQGAASHQPQHF. CDR3 coding DNA: TGTGCCAGCAGGGGACAGGGGGCGGCTTCCCATCAGCCCCAGCATTTT.

This chain uses TRBV20-1 with TRBJ2-3, with 10 bases lining up with TRBD2. The trim removed 4 bases at V and 7 bases at J, leaving 8 bases unmatched. The CDR3 runs to 14 residues. Germline values: CDR1 DFQATT, CDR2 SNEGSKA (reference sequence). The CDR3 bases are TGCAGTGCTATGAGCGGGGGGGCATCTAATACGCAGTATTTT. Its protein is CSAMSGGASNTQYF.

This chain uses TRBV6-5 with TRBJ2-1, with 12 bases identical to TRBD1. V gave up 2 bases and J gave up 7 bases; unmatched junction bases: 6. The CDR3 is 16 amino acids. The V gene's germline CDR1 is MNHEY and CDR2 SVGAGI. In DNA form, the CDR3 reads TGTGCCAGCAGTTACCAACCGGGACAGGGGGCAAATGAGCAGTTCTTC. It is translated as CASSYQPGQGANEQFF.

This chain links TRBV27 with TRBJ2-5; D unresolved. Germline lookup yields CDR1 MNHEY and CDR2 SMNVEV (reference sequence). V lost 6 bases to trimming and J lost 0 bases, with 14 bases between them. This CDR3 has 15 residues. The CDR3 region is CASSVVGPYQETQYF. The CDR3 bases are TGTGCCAGCAGCGTTGTGGGCCCCTACCAAGAGACCCAGTACTTC.

The V gene is TRBV14, the J gene TRBJ1-6; D is uncertain. The germline V gene encodes CDR1 SGHDN and CDR2 FVKESK. The germline V and J ends were trimmed by 8 bases and 0 bases, with 8 bases remaining between them. This CDR3 has 14 residues. For the CDR3, the DNA is TGTGCCAGCGAACGCAGCTCCTATAATTCACCCCTCCACTTT. Residues: CASERSSYNSPLHF.

This clonotype was observed a few times. The rearrangement joins TRBV27 to TRBJ2-1; 9 bases are shared with TRBD1. Germline trimming cut 4 bases from V and 2 bases from J; bases unmatched to any gene: 9. The CDR3 consists of 17 residues. CDR1 is MNHEY, CDR2 SMNVEV, per germline (reference sequence). CDR3 loop: CASSSRIQGAAYNEQFF. CDR3 DNA: TGTGCCAGCAGTTCACGTATACAGGGGGCAGCCTACAATGAGCAGTTCTTC.

The V gene is TRBV20-1, the J gene TRBJ1-2; D is unresolved. Germline V gene lookup returns CDR1 DFQATT and CDR2 SNEGSKA (reference sequence). There are 14 residues in the CDR3. V lost 3 bases to trimming and J lost 3 bases, with 14 bases between them. CDR3 nucleotides: TGCAGTGCTAGGCTAGTATTGGAGGACTATGGCTACACCTTC. Translated, it gives CSARLVLEDYGYTF.

This clonotype was found a few times. The chain joins TRBV20-1 to TRBJ2-7, with 7 bases that match TRBD1. Trimming at V came to 5 bases and at J to 2 bases, leaving 9 bases not matched to a gene. This CDR3 is built from 14 residues. Germline loops: CDR1 DFQATT, CDR2 SNEGSKA (reference sequence). CDR3 DNA: TGCAGTGCTCGCCGACAGGGTAGGACCTACGAGCAGTACTTC. Amino acids: CSARRQGRTYEQYF.

The chain carries TRBV7-3 and TRBJ2-4; 9 bases line up with TRBD1. TRBJ2-7 matches the DNA end more closely, so the J call is doubtful. The germline V gene has CDR1 SGHTA and CDR2 FQGTGA. The CDR3 extends over 14 amino acids. CDR3 sequence reads: CASSPTGGPGEQYF. The CDR3 region has the DNA TGTGCCAGCAGTCCGACAGGGGGGCCTGGCGAGCAGTACTTC.

The chain is built from TRBV6-2 or TRBV6-3 and TRBJ2-7, with TRBD1 as a possible D gene (7 bases). V gave up 4 bases and J gave up 2 bases, with 12 bases separating them. This CDR3 comprises 14 residues. Germline assignment: CDR1 MNHEY and CDR2 SVGEGT. CDR3 coding DNA: TGTGCCAGCAGTTGGCAGGGGGGACCCTACGAGCAGTACTTC. Protein sequence: CASSWQGGPYEQYF.